Following are 2 T cell receptor beta chains from one sample sequenced in a study of T cells in Graves' hyperthyroidism and ophthalmopathy. Amplification yielded TCR beta CDR3 regions, with RNA transcripts as the source. TCR CDR3 underwent first-round RT-PCR with the HTBI primer set. Each CDR3 protein gets one entry after TCRdb re-called the multiplex PCR reads with MiXCR. Of about 270,000 distinct CDR3 sequences in the sample, approximately 25% were seen once. The sample consisted of blood. Receptors originate from a woman between 40 and 55 years old with Graves' ophthalmopathy.

The table lists this clonotype with many counts. V is TRBV20-1 and J is TRBJ2-7, with D tentatively TRBD1 or TRBD2 (5 bases each). The CDR3 spans 13 residues. Germline CDR1 and CDR2: DFQATT and SNEGSKA (reference sequence). CDR3 sequence (DNA): TGCGAGGGACCTCTGGGGGAGAGTTACGAGCAGTACTTC. Its translation: CEGPLGESYEQYF.

Many counts were recorded for this clonotype. This rearrangement joins TRBV6-1 to TRBJ1-2, with 8 bases matching TRBD1. The ends lost 5 bases at V and 4 bases at J; junction bases unmatched: 9. CDR1 MNHNS and CDR2 SASEGT come from the germline V gene. The CDR3 has 15 amino acids. For the CDR3, the DNA is TGTGCCAGCAGTCTCACAGACAGGGGTGGCTATGGCTACACCTTC. This translates into CASSLTDRGGYGYTF.